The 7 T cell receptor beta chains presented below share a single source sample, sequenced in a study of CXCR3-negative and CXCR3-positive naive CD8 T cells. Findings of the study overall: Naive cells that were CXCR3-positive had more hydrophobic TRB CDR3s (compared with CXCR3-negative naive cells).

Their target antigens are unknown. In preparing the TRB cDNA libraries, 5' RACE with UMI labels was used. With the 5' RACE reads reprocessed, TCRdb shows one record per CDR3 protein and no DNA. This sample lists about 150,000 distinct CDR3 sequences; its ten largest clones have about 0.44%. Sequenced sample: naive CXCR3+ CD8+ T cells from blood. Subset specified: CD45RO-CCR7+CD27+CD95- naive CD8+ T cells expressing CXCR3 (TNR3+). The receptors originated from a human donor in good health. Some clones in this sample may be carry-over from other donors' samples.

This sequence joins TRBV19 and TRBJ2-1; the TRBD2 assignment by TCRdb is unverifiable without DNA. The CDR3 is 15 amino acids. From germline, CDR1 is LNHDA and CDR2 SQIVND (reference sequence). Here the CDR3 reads CASSHPGLALNEQFF.

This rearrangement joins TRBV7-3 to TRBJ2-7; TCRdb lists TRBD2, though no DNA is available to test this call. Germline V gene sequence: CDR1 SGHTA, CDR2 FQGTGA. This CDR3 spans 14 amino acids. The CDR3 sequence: CASSSGTSGYEQYF. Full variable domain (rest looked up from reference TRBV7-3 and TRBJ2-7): GAGVSQTPSNKVTEKGKYVELRCDPISGHTALYWYRQSLGQGPEFLIYFQGTGAADDSGLPNDRFFAVRPEGSVSTLKIQRTERGDSAVYLCASSSGTSGYEQYFGPGTRLTVT.

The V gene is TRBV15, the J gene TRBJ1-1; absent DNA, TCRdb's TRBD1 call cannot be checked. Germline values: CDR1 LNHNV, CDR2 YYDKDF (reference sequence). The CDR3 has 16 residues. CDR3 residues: CATSRGSAGGNTEAFF.

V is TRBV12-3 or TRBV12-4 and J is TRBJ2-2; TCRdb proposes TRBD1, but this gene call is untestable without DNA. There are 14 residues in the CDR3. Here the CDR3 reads CASRITGWAGEPFF.

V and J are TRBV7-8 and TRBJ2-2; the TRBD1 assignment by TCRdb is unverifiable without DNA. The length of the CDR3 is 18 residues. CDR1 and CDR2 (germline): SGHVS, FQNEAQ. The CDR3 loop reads CASNYPPLEGPNTGELFF.

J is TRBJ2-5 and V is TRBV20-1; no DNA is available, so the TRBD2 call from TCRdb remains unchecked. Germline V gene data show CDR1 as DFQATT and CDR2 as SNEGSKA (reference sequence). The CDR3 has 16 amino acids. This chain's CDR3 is CSARDIEASSQETQYF.

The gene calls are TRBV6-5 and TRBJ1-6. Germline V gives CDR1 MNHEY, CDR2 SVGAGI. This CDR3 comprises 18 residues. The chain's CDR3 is CASSYSRPARHWNSPLHF.